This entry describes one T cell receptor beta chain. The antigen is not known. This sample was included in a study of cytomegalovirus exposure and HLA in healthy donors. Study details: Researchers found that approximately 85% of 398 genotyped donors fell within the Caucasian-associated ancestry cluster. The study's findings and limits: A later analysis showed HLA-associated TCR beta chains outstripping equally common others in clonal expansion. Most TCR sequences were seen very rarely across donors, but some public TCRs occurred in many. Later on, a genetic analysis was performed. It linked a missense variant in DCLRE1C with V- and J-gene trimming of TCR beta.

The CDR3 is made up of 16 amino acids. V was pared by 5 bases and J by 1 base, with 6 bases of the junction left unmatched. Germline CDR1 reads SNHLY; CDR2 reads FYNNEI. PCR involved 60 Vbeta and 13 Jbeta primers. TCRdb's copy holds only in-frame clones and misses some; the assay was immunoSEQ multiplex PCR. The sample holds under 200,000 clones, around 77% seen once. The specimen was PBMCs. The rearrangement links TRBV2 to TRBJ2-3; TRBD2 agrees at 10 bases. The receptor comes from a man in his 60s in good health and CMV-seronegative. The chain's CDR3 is CASSTSTSGGTDTQYF. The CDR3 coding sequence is TGTGCCAGCAGTACCTCAACTAGCGGGGGCACAGATACGCAGTATTTT.